This entry concerns a single T cell receptor (beta chain). Profiled with immunoSEQ multiplex PCR; TCRdb holds only in-frame clones, not every one. The sample includes around 300,000 clones, over 75% of them seen just once. This sample was included in a study of blood T cell repertoires in COVID-19. Germline V gene sequence: CDR1 MGHRA, CDR2 YSYEKL. The CDR3 is 13 residues long. The germline V and J ends were trimmed by 1 base and 4 bases, with 7 bases remaining between them. Sequencing input: PBMCs or T cells enriched from blood (not recorded which). The sequence came from a woman aged 25 to 39 who had recovered from COVID-19. The chain carries TRBV4-1 and TRBJ1-2; D gene uncertain. The CDR3 nucleotides read TGCGCCAGCAGCCAAGCAGGCTTCTATGGCTACACCTTC. Its translation is CASSQAGFYGYTF.